The 13 T cell receptor beta chains in this list originate from one sample, sequenced in a study of CD8+CD57+ T cells in acquired aplastic anemia. The authors sequenced patients whose flow cytometry had shown CD8+CD57+ cell expansion. Researchers used genomic DNA as the template to profile TCR beta VDJ and CDR3. TCRdb re-called the reads through MiXCR, storing one row per CDR3 protein. The sample has about 180,000 distinct CDR3 sequences; more than 60% are singletons. Sequenced material: sorted CD4+, CD8+, or CD8+CD57+ T cells (not recorded which) from PBMCs. Receptors originate from a human donor with aplastic anemia.

As for this clonotype: At one boundary the junction diverges from the germline segment, which might be a read error. The chain couples TRBV19 to TRBJ1-1; no reliable D call. The CDR3 totals 15 residues. Germline V gives CDR1 LNHDA, CDR2 SQIVND (reference sequence). The CDR3 DNA is TGTGTCAGTAGTACCCGTGCGATGGGGAACACTGAAGCTTTCTTT. It specifies CVSSTRAMGNTEAFF.

Regarding this clonotype: A much larger clone differs by one base, so this may be a read error. The V and J genes are TRBV12-3 or TRBV12-4 and TRBJ1-1, with 9 bases matching TRBD1. CDR3 size: 13 residues. The CDR3 reads CASRLTGGPEDFF. As DNA, the CDR3 is TGTGCCAGCAGGCTTACAGGGGGCCCCGAAGATTTCTTT.

The genes are TRBV7-2 and TRBJ2-1; D is possibly TRBD1 (5 bases). The germline V and J ends were trimmed by 4 bases and 7 bases, with 17 bases remaining between them. Per germline, CDR1 SGHTA and CDR2 FQGNSA. The CDR3 has 15 residues. CDR3 bases: TGTGCCAGCAGCTCCCTGTGGGGCGCAAGGAATGAGCAGTTCTTC. This codes for CASSSLWGARNEQFF.

The chain recombines TRBV2 with TRBJ1-6; 10 bases align to TRBD1. After removal of 6 bases from V and 4 bases from J, the junction contained 6 bases not matched to a gene. This CDR3 has 16 residues. Germline V gives CDR1 SNHLY, CDR2 FYNNEI. The CDR3 loop reads CASRGDRGIYNSPLHF. The CDR3 region has the DNA TGTGCCAGCAGAGGGGACAGGGGCATATATAATTCACCCCTCCACTTT.

J is TRBJ1-2 and V is TRBV19; the D gene is possibly TRBD1 (5 bases). Trimming stripped 3 bases from V and 3 bases from J, with 8 bases between. CDR1 and CDR2 from the germline V gene are LNHDA and SQIVND (reference sequence). The CDR3 is 13 amino acids. The CDR3 region has the DNA TGTGCCAGTAGTATTAAGACAGACTATGGCTACACCTTC. Encoded protein: CASSIKTDYGYTF.

The CDR3 DNA reads as TGCGCCAGCAGTGAGTCAGCTCTAGCGGGCGTCTTGGTGGAGACCCAGTACTTC. Its protein product is CASSESALAGVLVETQYF. The genes are TRBV10-2 and TRBJ2-5, with TRBD2 identical over 8 bases. CDR1 and CDR2 from the germline V gene are WSHSY and SAAADI. Unmatched junction bases numbered 14, after V lost 0 bases and J lost 5 bases. The CDR3 runs to 18 residues.

This sequence joins TRBV7-9 and TRBJ2-7, with 8 nucleotides matching TRBD1. Germline loops: CDR1 SEHNR, CDR2 FQNEAQ (reference sequence). The CDR3 has 14 amino acids. The V gene end was trimmed by 5 bases and the J gene end by 2 bases; junction bases not matched to a gene: 5. The CDR3 loop is CASSPGQDTYEQYF. The CDR3 coding sequence is TGTGCCAGCAGCCCGGGACAGGATACCTACGAGCAGTACTTC.

The chain couples TRBV20-1 to TRBJ2-5, with 10 bases lining up with TRBD1. The germline V gene has CDR1 DFQATT and CDR2 SNEGSKA (reference sequence). Germline trimming cut 5 bases from V and 4 bases from J; bases unmatched to any gene: 4. The CDR3 runs to 13 residues. The CDR3 nucleotides are TGCAGTGCTGGGACAGGGGAGAGAGAGACCCAGTACTTC. Translated, it gives CSAGTGERETQYF.

The chain carries TRBV7-9 and TRBJ1-2, with D unclear. Trimming stripped 1 base from V and 4 bases from J, with 13 bases between. This CDR3 region has 15 residues. The germline V gene encodes CDR1 SEHNR and CDR2 FQNEAQ (reference sequence). The CDR3 nucleotides read TGTGCCAGCAGCTTAGGAGGGAAGGGTCCCTATGGCTACACCTTC. Protein sequence: CASSLGGKGPYGYTF.

In the case of this clonotype: A clone one base away is much larger, so this may be a read error. V usage is TRBV4-3 and J usage is TRBJ1-1; tentatively, D is TRBD1 (5 bases). This CDR3 region has 14 residues. Trimming removed 5 bases from V and 4 bases from J, with 14 bases in between. Germline V gene data show CDR1 as LGHNA and CDR2 as YSLEER. The CDR3 protein is CASSWGIMSTEAFF. The CDR3 nucleotides are TGCGCCAGCAGCTGGGGGATTATGAGCACTGAAGCTTTCTTT.

There are a few counts of this clonotype. The V gene is TRBV2, the J gene TRBJ1-1; D is unclear. V was trimmed by 4 bases and J by 8 bases, leaving 11 bases between them. Germline V gives CDR1 SNHLY, CDR2 FYNNEI. The CDR3 runs 12 residues. In DNA form, the CDR3 reads TGTGCCAGCAGTGTTTCAGGCAGGGAAGCTTTCTTT. This translates into CASSVSGREAFF.

V and J are TRBV9 and TRBJ1-1; D is unresolved. Trimming left V 0 bases short and J 7 bases short, with 13 bases between. This CDR3 is built from 14 residues. Germline values: CDR1 SGDLS, CDR2 YYNGEE. CDR3 coding DNA: TGTGCCAGCAGCGTAGGTGGGCAGACCAATGAAGCTTTCTTT. Translated: CASSVGGQTNEAFF.

The chain recombines TRBV20-1 with TRBJ2-7; 7 bases map to TRBD1. Looked up from germline, CDR1 is DFQATT and CDR2 is SNEGSKA (reference sequence). The trim removed 4 bases at V and 2 bases at J, leaving 8 bases unmatched. The CDR3 extends over 14 amino acids. CDR3: CSAKRQGVTYEQYF. CDR3 coding DNA: TGCAGTGCTAAAAGACAGGGTGTCACCTACGAGCAGTACTTC.